Below, 21 T cell receptor beta chains from the same sample are listed, as sequenced in a study of beta chain features in type 1 diabetes. These receptors have no identified antigens. Expressed TCRB transcripts were sequenced because the isolated RNA had all been reverse transcribed beforehand. Using immunoSEQ multiplex PCR, the repertoire was profiled, and TCRdb retains in-frame clones only, with some absent. The table records approximately 60,000 clones, 52% of them present only once. Study-wide points: People with Type 1 diabetes carried modestly yet significantly shorter TCRB CDR3s in all four CD4+ subsets.

Sequencing used Tregs from blood. Receptor source: a woman aged 40 to 49 with type 1 diabetes.

V gene TRBV29-1 combines with J gene TRBJ2-3; 15 nucleotides line up with TRBD2. CDR1 is SQVTM, CDR2 ANQGSEA, per germline. J was trimmed by 2 bases and V by 7 bases; bases with no gene match: 7. This CDR3 is 16 amino acids long. CDR3 nucleotides: TGCAGCGGGTCGGGACTAGCGGGGGGCTTCACAGATACGCAGTATTTT. This translates into CSGSGLAGGFTDTQYF.

This chain links TRBV5-1 with TRBJ1-4; D is perhaps TRBD1 (6 bases). V was cut by 5 bases and J by 8 bases, with 13 bases left in between. CDR3 length equals 13 residues. Germline CDR1 SGHRS, CDR2 YFSETQ. The CDR3 reads CASRGRGEEKLFF. As DNA, the CDR3 is TGCGCCAGCAGGGGCAGGGGCGAAGAAAAACTGTTTTTT.

The gene calls are TRBV7-2 and TRBJ1-1, with a possible D match to TRBD1 (5 bases). The V gene's germline CDR1 is SGHTA and CDR2 FQGNSA. The length of the CDR3 is 16 residues. Trimming removed 5 bases from V and 0 bases from J, with 16 bases in between. The CDR3 sequence: CASSLSGVRVNTEAFF. The CDR3 DNA follows: TGTGCCAGCAGCCTTAGCGGGGTCAGGGTGAACACTGAAGCTTTCTTT. The whole variable domain, filled in from reference TRBV7-2 and TRBJ1-1, reads GAGVSQSPSNKVTEKGKDVELRCDPISGHTALYWYRQSLGQGLEFLIYFQGNSAPDKSGLPSDRFSAERTGGSVSTLTIQRTQQEDSAVYLCASSLSGVRVNTEAFFGQGTRLTVV.

In the case of this clone: The same CDR3 can be traced to other DNA sequences in this sample. The chain has TRBV19 and TRBJ2-2; TRBD1 matches at 7 bases. The CDR3 is made up of 14 amino acids. Germline V gene data show CDR1 as LNHDA and CDR2 as SQIVND (reference sequence). Losses at the gene ends were 5 bases for V and 0 bases for J; bases not matched to a gene: 0. The CDR3 is CASSGTANTGELFF. The DNA for the CDR3 is TGTGCCAGTAGTGGGACAGCGAACACCGGGGAGCTGTTTTTT.

The V and J genes are TRBV7-2 and TRBJ1-1; TRBD1 matches 8 bases. This CDR3 comprises 15 residues. The germline gives CDR1 SGHTA, CDR2 FQGNSA. V trimming: 5 bases; J trimming: 8 bases; junction bases outside the gene matches: 13. In DNA form, the CDR3 reads TGTGCCAGCAGCCGTAGGACCAGGGGGCCGGGGGAAGCTTTCTTT. Its protein is CASSRRTRGPGEAFF.

This clone has just a few counts. This chain connects TRBV2 to TRBJ2-1; possibly TRBD2 for D (5 bases). Germline CDR1 and CDR2: SNHLY and FYNNEI. The CDR3 contains 13 residues. With 6 bases removed from V and 6 bases from J, the gap between germline ends came to 12 bases. The CDR3 reads CASRKEGVNEQFF. The CDR3 DNA is TGTGCCAGCAGGAAAGAGGGTGTCAATGAGCAGTTCTTC.

The chain is built from TRBV7-3 and TRBJ2-5, with a weak D call TRBD1 (6 bases). This CDR3 contains 15 residues. Germline CDR1 SGHTA, CDR2 FQGTGA. Deletions cut 5 bases from V and 4 bases from J, with 17 bases between. DNA for the CDR3: TGTGCCAGCAGCATTAACATGGGGGCCACAGAGACCCAGTACTTC. Translation: CASSINMGATETQYF.

This clone was picked up one time. The rearrangement links TRBV5-8 to TRBJ1-4; a possible D gene is TRBD1 (5 bases). Germline V CDR1 and CDR2: SGHTS, YDEGEE. This CDR3 contains 15 residues. V was shortened by 7 bases and J by 4 bases, with 17 bases between the two germline ends. In DNA form, the CDR3 reads TGTGCCAGCTTCACACCGACAGACGATAATGAAAAACTGTTTTTT. Translated, it gives CASFTPTDDNEKLFF.

Only a few counts were recorded for this clone. The rearrangement joins TRBV10-3 to TRBJ2-7; 9 nucleotides align to TRBD1. V shed 10 bases, J shed 0 bases, and the junction held 16 bases outside the gene matches. In germline, CDR1 is ENHRY, CDR2 SYGVKD. The CDR3 extends over 17 amino acids. CDR3 amino acids: CATSLTGGSISSYEQYF. The CDR3 DNA sequence: TGTGCCACCTCCTTGACAGGGGGGTCCATTAGCTCCTACGAGCAGTACTTC.

This clone was counted between two and nine times. This rearrangement joins TRBV7-2 to TRBJ2-5; a weak D match, TRBD1 (5 bases). CDR1 SGHTA and CDR2 FQGNSA come from the germline V gene. The CDR3 runs to 14 residues. V lost 2 bases and J lost 6, with 13 bases in between. The chain's CDR3 is CASSLIGPGKTQYF. For the CDR3, the DNA is TGTGCCAGCAGCTTAATAGGCCCAGGGAAGACCCAGTACTTC. The full variable domain, in which reference TRBV7-2 and TRBJ2-5 provide the parts outside the CDR3, is GAGVSQSPSNKVTEKGKDVELRCDPISGHTALYWYRQSLGQGLEFLIYFQGNSAPDKSGLPSDRFSAERTGGSVSTLTIQRTQQEDSAVYLCASSLIGPGKTQYFGPGTRLLVL.

The rearrangement uses TRBV2 and TRBJ1-3, with 10 bases fitting TRBD1. V was clipped by 6 bases and J by 8 bases; unmatched bases: 10. The length of the CDR3 is 15 residues. Germline V gene data show CDR1 as SNHLY and CDR2 as FYNNEI. CDR3 sequence: CASRETGGIADTIYF. CDR3 in DNA: TGTGCCAGCAGAGAGACAGGGGGCATTGCGGACACCATATATTTT.

CDR3 in amino acids: CASSLLPATGEAFF. The CDR3 DNA reads TGTGCCAGCAGCTTACTCCCCGCTACAGGTGAAGCTTTCTTT. The chain carries TRBV7-2 and TRBJ1-1, with D possibly TRBD1 on 5 matching bases. V lost 2 bases and J 7 bases, leaving 14 bases between the germline ends. The germline V gene encodes CDR1 SGHTA and CDR2 FQGNSA. This CDR3 comprises 14 residues.

This clone was seen more than once but under ten times. The rearrangement uses TRBV10-2 and TRBJ1-3, with D possibly being TRBD1 (6 bases). Germline CDR1 and CDR2: WSHSY and SAAADI. The CDR3 sequence is 15 residues long. Trimming took 3 bases from V and 1 from J, leaving 10 bases between them. CDR3 sequence reads: CASSDPTGSGNTIYF. CDR3 nucleotides: TGCGCCAGCAGTGATCCTACAGGGTCTGGAAACACCATATATTTT.

In this sample, this clone turned up a few times. CDR3: CASDRDFRNEQFF. The CDR3 nucleotides are TGTGCCAGCGATCGGGACTTTCGCAATGAGCAGTTCTTC. The V gene is TRBV5-6, the J gene TRBJ2-1, with a tentative D call TRBD2 (6 bases). The V end was cut by 7 bases, the J end by 6 bases, with 14 bases between. Germline V gene data show CDR1 as SGHDT and CDR2 as YYEEEE. CDR3 size: 13 residues.

This clone turned up a few times. This chain connects TRBV28 to TRBJ1-4, with 7 bases aligning to TRBD1. This CDR3 contains 16 residues. Losses at the gene ends were 2 bases for V and 7 bases for J; bases not matched to a gene: 10. CDR1 MDHEN and CDR2 SYDVKM come from the germline V gene. CDR3 nucleotide sequence: TGTGCCAGCAGTTTACAGTACGACAGGGAAGGTGAAAAACTGTTTTTT. This encodes CASSLQYDREGEKLFF.

CDR3 sequence: CASSVRTSGTSTYNEQFF. The DNA for the CDR3 is TGTGCCAGCAGCGTCCGGACTAGCGGGACCTCTACCTACAATGAGCAGTTCTTC. This chain links TRBV7-9 with TRBJ2-1; 12 bases align to TRBD2. V shed 5 bases, J shed 2 bases, and the junction held 10 bases outside the gene matches. This CDR3 has 18 residues. Germline lookup yields CDR1 SEHNR and CDR2 FQNEAQ (reference sequence).

J is TRBJ2-1 and V is TRBV6-5, with D tentatively TRBD1 (7 bases). The CDR3 is made up of 16 amino acids. Germline loops: CDR1 MNHEY, CDR2 SVGAGI. V shed 2 bases and J shed 5 bases, with 16 bases lying between them. The CDR3 here is CASSYLVGRGDNEQFF. CDR3 DNA: TGTGCCAGCAGTTACCTAGTGGGCAGGGGGGACAATGAGCAGTTCTTC.

This chain connects TRBV27 to TRBJ2-2, with 14 bases lining up with TRBD2. The germline CDR1 and CDR2 sequences are MNHEY and SMNVEV (reference sequence). CDR3 size: 17 residues. V dropped 6 bases and J dropped 3; count of bases not matched to a gene: 6. The CDR3 protein is CASSPGLAGAYTGELFF. CDR3 bases: TGTGCCAGCAGCCCGGGACTAGCGGGAGCCTACACCGGGGAGCTGTTTTTT.

Remarks on this clone: One junction end does not reproduce the germline sequence, and a read error may be involved. J is TRBJ2-5 and V is TRBV7-7, with a possible D match to TRBD1 (8 bases). The CDR3 totals 14 residues. Per germline, CDR1 SSHAT and CDR2 FNYEAQ (reference sequence). The CDR3 sequence is CASSSDRGGETQYF. The DNA of the CDR3 is TGTGCTAGCAGCTCCGACAGGGGAGGGGAGACCCAGTACTTC.

This clone was recorded a few times. The chain combines TRBV7-9 with TRBJ1-3; a weak D match, TRBD1 (6 bases). Trimming left V 1 base short and J 3 bases short, with 10 bases between. Germline lookup yields CDR1 SEHNR and CDR2 FQNEAQ (reference sequence). The CDR3 is 15 amino acids. For the CDR3, the DNA is TGTGCCAGCAGCTTAGTAGGCAGGGGTGGAAACACCATATATTTT. This codes for CASSLVGRGGNTIYF.

This sequence joins TRBV28 and TRBJ1-4, with TRBD1 matching over 7 bases. From germline, CDR1 is MDHEN and CDR2 SYDVKM. This CDR3 is 14 amino acids long. V was pared by 6 bases and J by 4 bases, with 5 bases of the junction left unmatched. In DNA, the CDR3 is TGTGCCAGCAGAGGACAGGAGATTAATGAAAAACTGTTTTTT. Amino acid sequence: CASRGQEINEKLFF.